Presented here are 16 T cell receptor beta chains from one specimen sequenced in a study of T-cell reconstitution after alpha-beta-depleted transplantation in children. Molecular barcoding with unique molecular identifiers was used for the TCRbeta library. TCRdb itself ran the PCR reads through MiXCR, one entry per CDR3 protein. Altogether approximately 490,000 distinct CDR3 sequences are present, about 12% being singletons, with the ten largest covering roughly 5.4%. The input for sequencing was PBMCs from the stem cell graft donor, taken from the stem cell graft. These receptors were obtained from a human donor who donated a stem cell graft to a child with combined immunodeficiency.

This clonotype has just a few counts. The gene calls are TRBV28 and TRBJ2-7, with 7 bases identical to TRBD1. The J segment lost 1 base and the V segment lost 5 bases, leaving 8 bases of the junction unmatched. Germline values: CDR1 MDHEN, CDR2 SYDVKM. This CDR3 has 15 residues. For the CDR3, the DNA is TGTGCCAGCAGTATTACAGGGGTAGGATCCTACGAGCAGTACTTC. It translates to CASSITGVGSYEQYF. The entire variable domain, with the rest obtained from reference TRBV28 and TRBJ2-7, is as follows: DVKVTQSSRYLVKRTGEKVFLECVQDMDHENMFWYRQDPGLGLRLIYFSYDVKMKEKGDIPEGYSVSREKKERFSLILESASTNQTSMYLCASSITGVGSYEQYFGPGTRLTVT.

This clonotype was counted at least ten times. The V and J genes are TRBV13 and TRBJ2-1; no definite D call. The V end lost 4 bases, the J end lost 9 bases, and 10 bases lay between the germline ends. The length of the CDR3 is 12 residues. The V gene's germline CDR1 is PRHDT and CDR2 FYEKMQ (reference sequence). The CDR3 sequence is CASSYPLGEQFF. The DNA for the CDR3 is TGTGCCAGCAGCTACCCTTTGGGTGAGCAGTTCTTC.

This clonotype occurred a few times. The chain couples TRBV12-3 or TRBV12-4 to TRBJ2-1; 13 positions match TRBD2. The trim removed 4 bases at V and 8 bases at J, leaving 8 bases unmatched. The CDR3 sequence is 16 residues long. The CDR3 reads CASSYTSGGARHEQFF. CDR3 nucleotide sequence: TGTGCCAGCAGTTATACTAGCGGGGGGGCTCGACATGAGCAGTTCTTC.

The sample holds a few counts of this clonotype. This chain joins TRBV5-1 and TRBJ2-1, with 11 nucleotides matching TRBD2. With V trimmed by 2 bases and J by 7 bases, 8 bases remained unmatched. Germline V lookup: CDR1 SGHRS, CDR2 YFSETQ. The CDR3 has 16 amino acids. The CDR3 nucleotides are TGCGCCAGCAGCTTAGGGACTAGCGGCAACCGAAATGAGCAGTTCTTC. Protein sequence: CASSLGTSGNRNEQFF.

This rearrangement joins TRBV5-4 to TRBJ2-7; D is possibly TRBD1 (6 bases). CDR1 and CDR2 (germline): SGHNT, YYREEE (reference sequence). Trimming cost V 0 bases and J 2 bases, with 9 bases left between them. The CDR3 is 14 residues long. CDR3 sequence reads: CASSLGQATYEQYF. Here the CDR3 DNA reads TGTGCCAGCAGCTTGGGACAGGCCACCTACGAGCAGTACTTC.

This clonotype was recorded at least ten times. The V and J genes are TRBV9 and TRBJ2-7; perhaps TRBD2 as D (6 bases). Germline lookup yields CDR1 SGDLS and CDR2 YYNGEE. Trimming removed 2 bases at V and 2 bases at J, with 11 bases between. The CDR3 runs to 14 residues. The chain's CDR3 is CASSVGTRTYEQYF. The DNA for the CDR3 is TGTGCCAGCAGCGTCGGGACTCGGACCTACGAGCAGTACTTC.

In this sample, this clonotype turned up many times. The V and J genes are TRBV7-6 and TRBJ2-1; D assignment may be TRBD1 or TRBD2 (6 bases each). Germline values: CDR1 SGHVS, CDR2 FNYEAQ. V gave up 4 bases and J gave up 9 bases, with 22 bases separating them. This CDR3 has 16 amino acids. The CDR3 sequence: CASSSEEGVGHFEQFF. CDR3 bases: TGTGCCAGCAGCTCCGAGGAGGGGGTAGGGCATTTTGAGCAGTTCTTC.

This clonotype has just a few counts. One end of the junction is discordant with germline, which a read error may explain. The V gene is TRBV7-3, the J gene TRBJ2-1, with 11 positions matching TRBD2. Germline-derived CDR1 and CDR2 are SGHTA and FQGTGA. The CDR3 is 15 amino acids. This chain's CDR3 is CASSITSGGGSEQFF. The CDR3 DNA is TGTGCCAGCAGCATAACTAGCGGGGGCGGGAGTGAGCAGTTCTTC.

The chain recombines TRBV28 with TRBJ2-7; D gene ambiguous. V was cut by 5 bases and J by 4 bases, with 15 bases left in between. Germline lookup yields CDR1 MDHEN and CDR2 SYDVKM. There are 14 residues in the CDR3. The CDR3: CASSPLGLGYEQYF. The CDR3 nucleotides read TGTGCCAGCAGTCCACTTGGGCTCGGGTACGAGCAGTACTTC. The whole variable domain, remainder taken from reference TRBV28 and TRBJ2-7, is DVKVTQSSRYLVKRTGEKVFLECVQDMDHENMFWYRQDPGLGLRLIYFSYDVKMKEKGDIPEGYSVSREKKERFSLILESASTNQTSMYLCASSPLGLGYEQYFGPGTRLTVT.

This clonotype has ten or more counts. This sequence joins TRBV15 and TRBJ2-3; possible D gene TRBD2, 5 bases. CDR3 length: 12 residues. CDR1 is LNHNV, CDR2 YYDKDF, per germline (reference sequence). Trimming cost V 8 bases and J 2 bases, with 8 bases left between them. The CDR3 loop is CATATTTDTQYF. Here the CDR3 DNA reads TGTGCCACCGCGACTACCACAGATACGCAGTATTTT. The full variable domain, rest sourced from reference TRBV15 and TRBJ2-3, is DAMVIQNPRYQVTQFGKPVTLSCSQTLNHNVMYWYQQKSSQAPKLLFHYYDKDFNNEADTPDNFQSRRPNTSFCFLDIRSPGLGDTAMYLCATATTTDTQYFGPGTRLTVL.

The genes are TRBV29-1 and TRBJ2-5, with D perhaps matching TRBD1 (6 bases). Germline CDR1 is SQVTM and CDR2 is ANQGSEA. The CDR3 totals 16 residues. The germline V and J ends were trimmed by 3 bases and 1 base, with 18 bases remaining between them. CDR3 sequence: CSVETGKAFGQETQYF. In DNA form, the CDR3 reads TGCAGCGTTGAGACAGGAAAAGCCTTTGGCCAAGAGACCCAGTACTTC. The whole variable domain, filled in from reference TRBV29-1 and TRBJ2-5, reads SAVISQKPSRDICQRGTSLTIQCQVDSQVTMMFWYRQQPGQSLTLIATANQGSEATYESGFVIDKFPISRPNLTFSTLTVSNMSPEDSSIYLCSVETGKAFGQETQYFGPGTRLLVL.

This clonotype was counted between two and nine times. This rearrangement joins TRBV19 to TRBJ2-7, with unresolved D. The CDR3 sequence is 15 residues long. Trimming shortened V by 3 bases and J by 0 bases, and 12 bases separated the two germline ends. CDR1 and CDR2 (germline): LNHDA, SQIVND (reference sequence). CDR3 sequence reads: CASSIGVLGSYEQYF. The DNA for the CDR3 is TGTGCCAGTAGTATTGGGGTCCTCGGCTCCTACGAGCAGTACTTC. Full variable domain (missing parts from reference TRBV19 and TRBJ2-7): DGGITQSPKYLFRKEGQNVTLSCEQNLNHDAMYWYRQDPGQGLRLIYYSQIVNDFQKGDIAEGYSVSREKKESFPLTVTSAQKNPTAFYLCASSIGVLGSYEQYFGPGTRLTVT.

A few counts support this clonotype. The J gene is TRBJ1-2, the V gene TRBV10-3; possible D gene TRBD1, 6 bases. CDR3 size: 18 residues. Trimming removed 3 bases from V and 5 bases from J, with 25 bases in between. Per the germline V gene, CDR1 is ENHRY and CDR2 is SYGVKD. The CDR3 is CAISELWTPGEGVYGYTF. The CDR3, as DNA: TGTGCCATCAGTGAATTGTGGACCCCCGGAGAGGGGGTTTATGGCTACACCTTC.

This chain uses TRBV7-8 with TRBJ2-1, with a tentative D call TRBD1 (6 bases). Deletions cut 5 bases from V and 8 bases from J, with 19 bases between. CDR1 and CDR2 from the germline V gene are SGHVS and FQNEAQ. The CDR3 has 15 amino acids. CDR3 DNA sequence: TGTGCCAGCAGCCCTCGGCCAGGGGTTGGGGATGAGCAGTTCTTC. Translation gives CASSPRPGVGDEQFF.

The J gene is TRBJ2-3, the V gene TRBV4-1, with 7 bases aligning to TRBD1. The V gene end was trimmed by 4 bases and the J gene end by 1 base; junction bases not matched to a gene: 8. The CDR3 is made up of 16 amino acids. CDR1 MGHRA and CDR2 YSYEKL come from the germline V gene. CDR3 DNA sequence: TGCGCCAGCAGCCCCCTGAGGACAGGACGCACAGATACGCAGTATTTT. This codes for CASSPLRTGRTDTQYF.

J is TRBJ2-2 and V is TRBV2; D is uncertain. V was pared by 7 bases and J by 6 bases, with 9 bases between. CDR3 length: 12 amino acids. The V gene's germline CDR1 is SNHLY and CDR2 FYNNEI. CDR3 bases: TGTGCCAGCAACTCTGGGGCCGGGGAGCTGTTTTTT. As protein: CASNSGAGELFF.